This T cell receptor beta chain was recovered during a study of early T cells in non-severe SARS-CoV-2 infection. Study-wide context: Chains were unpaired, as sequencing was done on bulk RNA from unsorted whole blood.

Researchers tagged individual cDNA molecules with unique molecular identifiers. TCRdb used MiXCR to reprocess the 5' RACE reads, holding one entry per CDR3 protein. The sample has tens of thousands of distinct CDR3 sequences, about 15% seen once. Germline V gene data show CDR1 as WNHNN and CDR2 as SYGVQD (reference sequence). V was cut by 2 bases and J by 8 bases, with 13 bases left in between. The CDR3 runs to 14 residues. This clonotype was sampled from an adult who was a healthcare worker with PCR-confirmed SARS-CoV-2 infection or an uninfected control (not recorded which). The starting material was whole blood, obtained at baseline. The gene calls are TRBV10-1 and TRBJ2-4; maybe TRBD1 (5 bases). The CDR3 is CASSERGRRDIQYF. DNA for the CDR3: TGCGCCAGCAGTGAGAGGGGCAGGCGAGACATTCAGTACTTC.